This T cell receptor beta chain was observed in a study of human T cells and chemical hapten exposure. Study-wide background: TCR yields per sample varied mostly from small pooled library volume differences.

V was trimmed by 4 bases and J by 1 base, leaving 17 bases between them. In germline, CDR1 is KGHSH, CDR2 LQKENI. This CDR3 spans 17 amino acids. Via MiXCR, TCRdb re-called the RACE reads, giving one row per CDR3 protein. The table has some 110,000 distinct CDR3 sequences, about 11% seen once. Broader study findings: Donors, who had alopecia, may show an immune response that differs from healthy people's. Patch test score showed a positive correlation with PT1 expanded TCR counts.

Of note for this clonotype: Its target is not known.

Time point meaning: patch test 3, about 24 weeks after DPC sensitization. Treatment noted: therapeutic diphenylcyclopropenone sensitization with weekly scalp DPC. The clonotype comes from a woman aged 45-59 years with alopecia areata. Some clones in this sample may be carry-over from other donors' samples. This sequence joins TRBV18 and TRBJ2-1, with D perhaps TRBD1 (5 bases). Sequenced material: whole blood, taken in connection with sensitization to the hapten diphenylcyclopropenone (DPC). This CDR3 reads CASSRSARDRSYNEQFF. The CDR3 nucleotides read TGTGCCAGCTCACGCTCCGCCAGGGATCGTTCCTACAATGAGCAGTTCTTC. Looking up the rest from reference TRBV18 and TRBJ2-1 gives the full variable domain: NAGVMQNPRHLVRRRGQEARLRCSPMKGHSHVYWYRQLPEEGLKFMVYLQKENIIDESGMPKERFSAEFPKEGPSILRIQQVVRGDSAAYFCASSRSARDRSYNEQFFGPGTRLTVL.